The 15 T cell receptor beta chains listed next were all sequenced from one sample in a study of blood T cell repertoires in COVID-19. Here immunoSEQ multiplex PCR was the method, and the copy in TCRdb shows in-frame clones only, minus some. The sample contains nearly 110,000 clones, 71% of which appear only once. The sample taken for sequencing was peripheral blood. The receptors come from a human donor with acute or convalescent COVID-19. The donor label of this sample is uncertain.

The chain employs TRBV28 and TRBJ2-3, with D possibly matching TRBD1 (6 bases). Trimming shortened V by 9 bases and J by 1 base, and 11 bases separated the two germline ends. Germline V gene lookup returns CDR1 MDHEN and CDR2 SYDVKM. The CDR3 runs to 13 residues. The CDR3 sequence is CASSEGGTDTQYF. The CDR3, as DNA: TGTGCCAGTTCTGAGGGGGGCACAGATACGCAGTATTTT.

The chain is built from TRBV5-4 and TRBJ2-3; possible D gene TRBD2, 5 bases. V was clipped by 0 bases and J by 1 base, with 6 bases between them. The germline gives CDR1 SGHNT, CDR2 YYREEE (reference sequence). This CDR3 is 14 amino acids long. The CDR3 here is CASSLAGGTDTQYF. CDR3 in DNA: TGTGCCAGCAGCTTGGCCGGGGGCACAGATACGCAGTATTTT.

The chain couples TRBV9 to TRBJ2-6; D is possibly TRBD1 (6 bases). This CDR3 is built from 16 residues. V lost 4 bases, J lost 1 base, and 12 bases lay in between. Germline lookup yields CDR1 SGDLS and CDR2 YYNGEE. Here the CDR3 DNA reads TGTGCCAGCAGCCAACAGGGTTGGTCTGGGGCCAACGTCCTGACTTTC. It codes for CASSQQGWSGANVLTF.

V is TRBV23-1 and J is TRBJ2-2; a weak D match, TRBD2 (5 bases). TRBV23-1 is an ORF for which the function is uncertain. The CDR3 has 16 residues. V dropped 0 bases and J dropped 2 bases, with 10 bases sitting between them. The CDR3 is CASSQSGRDNTGELFF. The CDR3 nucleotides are TGCGCCAGCAGTCAATCTGGCCGGGATAACACCGGGGAGCTGTTTTTT.

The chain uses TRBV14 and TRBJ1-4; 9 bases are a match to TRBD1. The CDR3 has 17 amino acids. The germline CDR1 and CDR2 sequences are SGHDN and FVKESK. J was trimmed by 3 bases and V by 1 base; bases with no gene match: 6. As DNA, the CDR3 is TGTGCCAGCAGCCAAGGACAGGGGGGGCTGGCTAATGAAAAACTGTTTTTT. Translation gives CASSQGQGGLANEKLFF.

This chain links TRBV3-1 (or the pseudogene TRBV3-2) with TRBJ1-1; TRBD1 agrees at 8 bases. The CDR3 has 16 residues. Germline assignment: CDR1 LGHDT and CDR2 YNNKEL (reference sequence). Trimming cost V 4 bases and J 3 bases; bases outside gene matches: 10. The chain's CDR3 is CASSPPGRGLDTEAFF. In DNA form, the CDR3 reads TGTGCCAGCAGCCCCCCAGGCAGGGGGCTGGACACTGAAGCTTTCTTT.

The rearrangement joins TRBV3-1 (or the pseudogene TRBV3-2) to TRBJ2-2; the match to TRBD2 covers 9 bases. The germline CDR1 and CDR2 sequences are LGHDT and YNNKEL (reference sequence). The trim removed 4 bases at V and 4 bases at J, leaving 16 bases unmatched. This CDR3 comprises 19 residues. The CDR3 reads CASSRNIVGGGAPTGELFF. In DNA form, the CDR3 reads TGTGCCAGCAGCCGAAACATCGTAGGCGGGGGGGCGCCCACCGGGGAGCTGTTTTTT.

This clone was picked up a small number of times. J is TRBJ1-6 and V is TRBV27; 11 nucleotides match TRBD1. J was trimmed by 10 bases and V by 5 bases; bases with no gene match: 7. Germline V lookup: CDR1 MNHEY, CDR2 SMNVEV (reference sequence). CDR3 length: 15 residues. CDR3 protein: CASSPGQGAESPLHF. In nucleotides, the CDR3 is TGTGCCAGCAGTCCAGGACAGGGGGCGGAATCACCCCTCCACTTT.

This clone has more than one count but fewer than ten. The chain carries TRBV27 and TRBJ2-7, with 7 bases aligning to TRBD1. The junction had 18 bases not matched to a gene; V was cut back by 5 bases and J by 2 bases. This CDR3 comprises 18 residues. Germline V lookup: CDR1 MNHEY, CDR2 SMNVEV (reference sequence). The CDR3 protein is CASSELTPFRQGAYEQYF. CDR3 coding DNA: TGTGCCAGCAGTGAGCTGACCCCTTTCCGACAGGGCGCCTACGAGCAGTACTTC.

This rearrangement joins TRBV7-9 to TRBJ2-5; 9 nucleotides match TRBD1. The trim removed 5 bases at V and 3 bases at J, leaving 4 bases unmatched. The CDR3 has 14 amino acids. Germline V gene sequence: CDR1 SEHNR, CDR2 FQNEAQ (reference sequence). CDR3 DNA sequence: TGTGCCAGCAGCCATCGGACAGGGGAAGAGACCCAGTACTTC. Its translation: CASSHRTGEETQYF. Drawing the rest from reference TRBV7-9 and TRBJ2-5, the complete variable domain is DTGVSQNPRHKITKRGQNVTFRCDPISEHNRLYWYRQTLGQGPEFLTYFQNEAQLEKSRLLSDRFSAERPKGSFSTLEIQRTEQGDSAMYLCASSHRTGEETQYFGPGTRLLVL.

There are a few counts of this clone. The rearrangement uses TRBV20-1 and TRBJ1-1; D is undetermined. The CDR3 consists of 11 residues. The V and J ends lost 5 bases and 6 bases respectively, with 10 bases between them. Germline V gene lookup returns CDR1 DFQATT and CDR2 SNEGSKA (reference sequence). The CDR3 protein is CSALVLAEAFF. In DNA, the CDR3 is TGCAGTGCTCTCGTTTTAGCTGAAGCTTTCTTT.

In nucleotides, the CDR3 is TGTGCCAGTAGCTCCTACCGTAGGACAGCCGCCTTTGGCACCGGGGAGCTGTTTTTT. As protein: CASSSYRRTAAFGTGELFF. The V and J genes are TRBV19 and TRBJ2-2, with D perhaps matching TRBD1 (6 bases). This CDR3 is built from 19 residues. Germline V gives CDR1 LNHDA, CDR2 SQIVND (reference sequence). V lost 6 bases and J lost 4, with 27 bases in between. The full variable domain, in which reference TRBV19 and TRBJ2-2 provide the parts outside the CDR3, is DGGITQSPKYLFRKEGQNVTLSCEQNLNHDAMYWYRQDPGQGLRLIYYSQIVNDFQKGDIAEGYSVSREKKESFPLTVTSAQKNPTAFYLCASSSYRRTAAFGTGELFFGEGSRLTVL.

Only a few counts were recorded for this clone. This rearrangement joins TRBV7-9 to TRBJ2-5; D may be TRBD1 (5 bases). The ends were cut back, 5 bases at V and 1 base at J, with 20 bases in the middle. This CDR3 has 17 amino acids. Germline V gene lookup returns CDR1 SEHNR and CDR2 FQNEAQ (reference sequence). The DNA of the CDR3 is TGTGCCAGCAGCCCCCCCCCTGGGCTGGGGCTCCAAGAGACCCAGTACTTC. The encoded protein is CASSPPPGLGLQETQYF.

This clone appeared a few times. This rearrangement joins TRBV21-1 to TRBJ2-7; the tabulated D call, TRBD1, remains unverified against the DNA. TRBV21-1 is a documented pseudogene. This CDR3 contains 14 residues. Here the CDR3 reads CASSPRGGGYEQYV. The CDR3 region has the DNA TGTGCCAGCAGCCCGCGAGGGGGTGGCTACGAGCAGTACGTC.

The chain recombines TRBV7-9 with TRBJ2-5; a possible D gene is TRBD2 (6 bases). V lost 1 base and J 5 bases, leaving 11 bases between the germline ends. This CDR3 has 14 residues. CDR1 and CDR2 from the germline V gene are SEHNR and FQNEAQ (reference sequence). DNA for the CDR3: TGTGCCAGCAGCTTAGGCAGGGACTCCGAGACCCAGTACTTC. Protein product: CASSLGRDSETQYF.